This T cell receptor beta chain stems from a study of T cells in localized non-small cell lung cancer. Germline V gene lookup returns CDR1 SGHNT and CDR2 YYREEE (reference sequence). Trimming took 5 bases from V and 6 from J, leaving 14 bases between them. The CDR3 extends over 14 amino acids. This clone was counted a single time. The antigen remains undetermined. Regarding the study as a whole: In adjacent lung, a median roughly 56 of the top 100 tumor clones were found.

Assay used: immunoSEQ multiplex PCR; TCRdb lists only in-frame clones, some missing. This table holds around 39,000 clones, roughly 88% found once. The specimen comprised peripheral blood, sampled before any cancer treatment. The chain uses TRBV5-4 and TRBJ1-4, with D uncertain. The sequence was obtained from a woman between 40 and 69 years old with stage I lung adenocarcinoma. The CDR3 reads CASRPDWAHEKLFF. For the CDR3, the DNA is TGTGCCAGCAGGCCGGATTGGGCTCATGAAAAACTGTTTTTT.